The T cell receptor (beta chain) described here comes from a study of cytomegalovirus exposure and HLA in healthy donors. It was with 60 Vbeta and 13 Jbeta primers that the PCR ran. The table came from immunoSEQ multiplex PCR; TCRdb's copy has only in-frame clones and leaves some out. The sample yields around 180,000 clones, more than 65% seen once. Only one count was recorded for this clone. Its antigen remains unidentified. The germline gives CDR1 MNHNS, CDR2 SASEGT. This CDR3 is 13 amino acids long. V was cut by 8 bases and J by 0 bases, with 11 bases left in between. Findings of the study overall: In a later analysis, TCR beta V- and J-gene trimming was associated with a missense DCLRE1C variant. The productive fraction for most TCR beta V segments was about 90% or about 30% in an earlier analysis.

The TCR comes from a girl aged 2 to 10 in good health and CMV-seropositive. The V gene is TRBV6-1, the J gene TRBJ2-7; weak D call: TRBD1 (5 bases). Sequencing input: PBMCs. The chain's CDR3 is CASWGSSSYEQYF. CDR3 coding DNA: TGTGCCAGCTGGGGCAGTAGCTCCTACGAGCAGTACTTC.